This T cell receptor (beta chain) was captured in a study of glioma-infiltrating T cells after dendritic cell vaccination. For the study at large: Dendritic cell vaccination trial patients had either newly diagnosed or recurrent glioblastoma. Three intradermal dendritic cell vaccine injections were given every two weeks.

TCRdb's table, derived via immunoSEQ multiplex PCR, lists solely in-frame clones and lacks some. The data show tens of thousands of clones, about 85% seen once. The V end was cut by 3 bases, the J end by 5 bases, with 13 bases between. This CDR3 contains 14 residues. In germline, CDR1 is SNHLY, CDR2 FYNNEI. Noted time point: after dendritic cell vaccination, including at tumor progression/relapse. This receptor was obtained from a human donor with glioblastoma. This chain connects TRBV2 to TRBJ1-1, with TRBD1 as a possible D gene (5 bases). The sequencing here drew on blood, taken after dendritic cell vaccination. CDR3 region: CASSDKGVLTEAFF. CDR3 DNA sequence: TGTGCCAGCAGTGATAAAGGGGTTCTAACTGAAGCTTTCTTT.